The entry below describes one T cell receptor beta chain. This sample is drawn from a study of CD8 T cells in Susac syndrome. The CDR3 is 16 residues long. Germline lookup yields CDR1 LGHNA and CDR2 YSLEER. Trimming at V came to 1 base and at J to 5 bases, leaving 8 bases not matched to a gene. With random hexamers, reverse transcription was performed on about 0.5 to 1 ug of RNA. TCRdb reprocessed the immunoSEQ multiplex PCR reads with MiXCR, giving one entry per CDR3 protein. Here the sample spans 95,000 to 150,000 distinct CDR3 sequences, around 94% being singletons. The sequence was obtained from a human donor with Susac syndrome. This rearrangement joins TRBV4-3 to TRBJ1-2, with 9 bases identical to TRBD1. The sequencing input was CD8+ T cells from PBMCs. The CDR3 here is CASSQGRWGTGYGYTF. The CDR3 DNA reads as TGCGCCAGCAGCCAAGGAAGGTGGGGGACAGGGTATGGCTACACCTTC.